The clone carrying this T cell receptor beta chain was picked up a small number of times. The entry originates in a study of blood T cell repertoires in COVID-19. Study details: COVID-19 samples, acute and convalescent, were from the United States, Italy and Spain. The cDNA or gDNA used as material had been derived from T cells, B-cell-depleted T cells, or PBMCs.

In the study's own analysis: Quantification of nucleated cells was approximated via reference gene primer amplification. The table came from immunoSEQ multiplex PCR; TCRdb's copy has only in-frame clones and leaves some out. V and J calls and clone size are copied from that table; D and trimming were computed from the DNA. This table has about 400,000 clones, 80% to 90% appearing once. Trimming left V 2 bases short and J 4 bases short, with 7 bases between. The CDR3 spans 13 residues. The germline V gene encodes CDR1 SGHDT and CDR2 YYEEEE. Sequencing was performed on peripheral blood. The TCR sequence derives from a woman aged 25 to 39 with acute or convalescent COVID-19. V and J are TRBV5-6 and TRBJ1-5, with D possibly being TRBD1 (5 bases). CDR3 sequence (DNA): TGTGCCAGCAGCTTAGACAGAAATCAGCCCCAGCATTTT. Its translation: CASSLDRNQPQHF.